This T cell receptor beta chain appears in the sequencing data of a study of response to subunit inactivated influenza vaccine (dated by TCRdb to the late 2010s). Looking at the study overall: To follow how T cells responded to a trivalent subunit inactivated influenza vaccine, the researchers relied on deep quantitative profiling of the T cell receptor repertoire.

The method behind the library was RT-PCR. TCRdb records Illumina HiSeq 2500 as the sequencer. TCRdb ran its own pipeline on the public reads, namely fastp trimming at Q25 and MiXCR clone calling, and kept in-frame beta chains. All rows with the same CDR3 protein become a single entry with the most common DNA and genes. The sample profile shows approximately 520,000 distinct CDR3 sequences; 25% of them were found once. Together, the top ten hold about 1.9% of the sample. The paper's findings and limits, for the study overall: The authors proposed that each seasonal influenza vaccination may bring in only a limited number of new T cells.

The sample holds many counts of this clonotype. This receptor's antigen is unknown. It has no much larger one-base neighbor in the sample; base qualities were not kept. This sequence originates from a man in his fifties who received an inactivated influenza vaccine. Donor details come from another sample of the same person, matched by shared clones. Source: CD4+ T cells sorted from PBMCs, taken 5 to 6 days after vaccination.

The CDR3 has the sequence CASSPDTEAFF. The nucleotide sequence is TGTGCCAGCAGTCCGGACACTGAAGCTTTCTTT. The chain couples TRBV12-3 or TRBV12-4 to TRBJ1-1, with an unclear D gene assignment. V is reduced by 5 bases and J by 3 bases, leaving a spacing of 4 bases between them. The CDR3 holds 11 amino acids from the cysteine to the phenylalanine. Just the 33-base CDR3 DNA is kept, in frame starting at base 1.